This T cell receptor beta chain is drawn from a study of T cell repertoires in cytomegalovirus infection. Study information: Through public TCR beta signatures, both CMV infection and matching HLA type were indicated. Study-level findings and limits: Accumulated public TCR beta family frequency recognized individuals carrying CMV together with the relevant HLA. Within the response measured ex vivo, HLA-C-restricted CMV-specific TCR beta clonotypes were dominant.

Each CDR3 protein gets one entry after TCRdb re-called the reads with MiXCR. This table has 110,000 to 150,000 distinct CDR3 sequences, 25% to 35% appearing once. Per germline, CDR1 MNHEY and CDR2 SVGAGI. V dropped 5 bases and J dropped 6 bases, with 13 bases sitting between them. This CDR3 is 13 amino acids long. This clonotype has more than one count but fewer than ten. What it binds is unknown. This clonotype originated in a human donor in good health (CMV status not recorded). Some clones in this sample may be carry-over from other donors' samples. The sample here was CD8+ T cells from cultured PBMCs, taken from culture after CMV antigen stimulation. This sequence joins TRBV6-5 and TRBJ1-2; D is possibly TRBD1 (5 bases). As DNA, the CDR3 is TGTGCCAGCAGTCAGGGCGAGGGCGATGGCTACACCTTC. Residues: CASSQGEGDGYTF.